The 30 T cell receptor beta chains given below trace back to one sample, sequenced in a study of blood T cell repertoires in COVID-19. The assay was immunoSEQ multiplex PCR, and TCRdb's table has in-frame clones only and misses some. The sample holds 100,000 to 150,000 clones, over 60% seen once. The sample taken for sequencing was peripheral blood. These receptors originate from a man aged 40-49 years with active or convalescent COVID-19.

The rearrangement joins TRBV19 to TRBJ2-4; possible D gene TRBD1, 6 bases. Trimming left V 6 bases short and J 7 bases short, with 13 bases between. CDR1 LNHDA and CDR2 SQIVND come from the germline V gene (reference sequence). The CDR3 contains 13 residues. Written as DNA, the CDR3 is TGTGCCAGTAGGCCCTCTCAGGGGAACATTCAGTACTTC. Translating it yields CASRPSQGNIQYF.

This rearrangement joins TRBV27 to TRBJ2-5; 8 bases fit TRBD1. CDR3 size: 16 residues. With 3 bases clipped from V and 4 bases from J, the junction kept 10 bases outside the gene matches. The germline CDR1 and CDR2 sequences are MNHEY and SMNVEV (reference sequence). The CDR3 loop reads CASSFNGQGKGETQYF. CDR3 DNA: TGTGCCAGCAGTTTTAATGGACAGGGTAAGGGAGAGACCCAGTACTTC.

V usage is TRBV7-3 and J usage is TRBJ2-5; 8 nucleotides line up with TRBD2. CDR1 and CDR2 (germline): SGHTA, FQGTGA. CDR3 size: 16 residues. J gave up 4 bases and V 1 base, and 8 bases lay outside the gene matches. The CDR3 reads CASSLNSAGAGETQYF. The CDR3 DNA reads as TGTGCCAGCAGCTTAAATTCAGCGGGGGCCGGAGAGACCCAGTACTTC. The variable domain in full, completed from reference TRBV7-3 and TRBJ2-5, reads GAGVSQTPSNKVTEKGKYVELRCDPISGHTALYWYRQSLGQGPEFLIYFQGTGAADDSGLPNDRFFAVRPEGSVSTLKIQRTERGDSAVYLCASSLNSAGAGETQYFGPGTRLLVL.

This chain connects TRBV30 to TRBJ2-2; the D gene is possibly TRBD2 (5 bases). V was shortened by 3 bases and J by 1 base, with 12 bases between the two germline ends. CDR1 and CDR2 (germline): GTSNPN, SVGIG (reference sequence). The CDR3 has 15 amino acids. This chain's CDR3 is CAWSASTRNTGELFF. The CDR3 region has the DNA TGTGCCTGGAGCGCTAGCACTAGGAACACCGGGGAGCTGTTTTTT.

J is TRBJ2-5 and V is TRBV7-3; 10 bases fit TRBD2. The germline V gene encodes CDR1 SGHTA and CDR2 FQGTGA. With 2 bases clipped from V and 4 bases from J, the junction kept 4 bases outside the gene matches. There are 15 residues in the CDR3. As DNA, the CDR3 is TGTGCCAGCAGCTTACTAGCGGGAGAGTCAGAGACCCAGTACTTC. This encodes CASSLLAGESETQYF.

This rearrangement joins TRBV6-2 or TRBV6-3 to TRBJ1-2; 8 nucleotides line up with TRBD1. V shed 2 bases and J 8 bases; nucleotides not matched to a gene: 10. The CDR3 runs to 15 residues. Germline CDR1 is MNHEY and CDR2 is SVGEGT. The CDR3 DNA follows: TGTGCCAGCAGTTACGAATTGACAGGGGCAAACGGCTACACCTTC. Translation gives CASSYELTGANGYTF.

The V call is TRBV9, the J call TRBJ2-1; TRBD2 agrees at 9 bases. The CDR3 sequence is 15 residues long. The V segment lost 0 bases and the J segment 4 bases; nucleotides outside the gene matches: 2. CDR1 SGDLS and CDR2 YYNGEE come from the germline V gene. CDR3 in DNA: TGTGCCAGCAGCGTAGCTAGCGGGATTTACAATGAGCAGTTCTTC. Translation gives CASSVASGIYNEQFF.

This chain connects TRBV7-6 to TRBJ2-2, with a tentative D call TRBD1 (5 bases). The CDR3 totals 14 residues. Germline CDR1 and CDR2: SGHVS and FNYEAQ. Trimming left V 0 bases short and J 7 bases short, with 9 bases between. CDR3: CASSLAAGIGELFF. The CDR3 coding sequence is TGTGCCAGCAGCTTAGCTGCAGGGATCGGGGAGCTGTTTTTT.

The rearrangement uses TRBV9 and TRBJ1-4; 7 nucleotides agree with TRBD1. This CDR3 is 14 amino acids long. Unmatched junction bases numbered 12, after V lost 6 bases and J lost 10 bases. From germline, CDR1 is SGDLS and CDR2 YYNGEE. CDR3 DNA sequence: TGTGCCAGCACTCCTCGGGACAGCGATGGAAAACTGTTTTTT. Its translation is CASTPRDSDGKLFF.

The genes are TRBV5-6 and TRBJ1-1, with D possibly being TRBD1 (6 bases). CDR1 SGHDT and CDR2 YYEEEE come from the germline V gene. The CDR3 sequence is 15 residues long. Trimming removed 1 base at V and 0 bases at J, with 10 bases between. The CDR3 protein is CASSLTTGLNTEAFF. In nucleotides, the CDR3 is TGTGCCAGCAGCTTGACGACAGGCCTGAACACTGAAGCTTTCTTT.

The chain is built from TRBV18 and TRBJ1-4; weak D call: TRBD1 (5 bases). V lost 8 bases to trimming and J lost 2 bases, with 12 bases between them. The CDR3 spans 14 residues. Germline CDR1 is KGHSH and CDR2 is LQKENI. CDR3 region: CASASGLTNEKLFF. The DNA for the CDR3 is TGTGCCAGCGCCTCGGGACTTACTAATGAAAAACTGTTTTTT.

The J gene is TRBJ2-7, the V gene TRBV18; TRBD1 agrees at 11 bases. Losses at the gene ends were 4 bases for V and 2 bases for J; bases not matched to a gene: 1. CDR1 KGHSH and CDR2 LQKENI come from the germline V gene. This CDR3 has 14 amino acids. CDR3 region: CASSQGQGAYEQYF. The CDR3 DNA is TGTGCCAGCTCACAGGGACAGGGGGCCTACGAGCAGTACTTC. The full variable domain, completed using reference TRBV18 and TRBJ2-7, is NAGVMQNPRHLVRRRGQEARLRCSPMKGHSHVYWYRQLPEEGLKFMVYLQKENIIDESGMPKERFSAEFPKEGPSILRIQQVVRGDSAAYFCASSQGQGAYEQYFGPGTRLTVT.

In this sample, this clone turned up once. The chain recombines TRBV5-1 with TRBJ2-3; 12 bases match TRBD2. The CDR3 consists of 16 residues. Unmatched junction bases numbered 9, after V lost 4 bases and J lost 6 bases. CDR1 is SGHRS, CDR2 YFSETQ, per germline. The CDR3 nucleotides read TGCGCCAGCAGCGAGCGACTAGCGGGAGTTCTCGATACGCAGTATTTT. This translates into CASSERLAGVLDTQYF.

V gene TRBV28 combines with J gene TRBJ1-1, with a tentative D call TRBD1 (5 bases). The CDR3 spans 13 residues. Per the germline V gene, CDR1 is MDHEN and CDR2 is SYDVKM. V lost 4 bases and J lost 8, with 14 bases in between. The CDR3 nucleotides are TGTGCCAGCAGTTGGGAGGGGAGGGTAGAAGCTTTCTTT. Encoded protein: CASSWEGRVEAFF.

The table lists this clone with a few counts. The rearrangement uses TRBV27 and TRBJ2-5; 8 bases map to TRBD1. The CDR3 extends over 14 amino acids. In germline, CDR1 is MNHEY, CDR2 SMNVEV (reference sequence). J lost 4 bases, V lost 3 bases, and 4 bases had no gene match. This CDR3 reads CASSFTTGGETQYF. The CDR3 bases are TGTGCCAGCAGTTTTACCACAGGGGGAGAGACCCAGTACTTC.

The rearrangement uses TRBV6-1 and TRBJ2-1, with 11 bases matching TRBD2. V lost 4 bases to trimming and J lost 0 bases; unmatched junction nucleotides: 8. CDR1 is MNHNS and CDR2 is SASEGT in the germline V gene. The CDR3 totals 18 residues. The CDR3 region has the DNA TGTGCCAGCAGTGGCTCTAGCGGGGGGACGAGCTCCTACAATGAGCAGTTCTTC. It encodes CASSGSSGGTSSYNEQFF.

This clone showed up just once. The CDR3 reads CSVEGGLAGGADTQYF. The CDR3 DNA reads as TGCAGCGTTGAAGGGGGACTAGCGGGAGGGGCAGATACGCAGTATTTT. The genes are TRBV29-1 and TRBJ2-3, with 16 bases that match TRBD2. Per the germline V gene, CDR1 is SQVTM and CDR2 is ANQGSEA. The CDR3 length is 16 residues. The V and J ends lost 1 base and 4 bases, in that order; junction bases with no gene match: 2.

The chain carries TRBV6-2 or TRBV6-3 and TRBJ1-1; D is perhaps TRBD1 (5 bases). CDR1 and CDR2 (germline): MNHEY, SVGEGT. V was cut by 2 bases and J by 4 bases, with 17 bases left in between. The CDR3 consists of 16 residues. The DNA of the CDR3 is TGTGCCAGCAGTTACAATGGGGCGGCCCTGAGCACTGAAGCTTTCTTT. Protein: CASSYNGAALSTEAFF.

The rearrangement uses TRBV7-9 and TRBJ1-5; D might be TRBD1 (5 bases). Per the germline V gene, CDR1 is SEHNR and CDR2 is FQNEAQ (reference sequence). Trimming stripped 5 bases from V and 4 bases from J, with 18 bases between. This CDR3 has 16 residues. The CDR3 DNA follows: TGTGCCAGCAGCCCTGCGGGGGGATCCGGGAATCAGCCCCAGCATTTT. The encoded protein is CASSPAGGSGNQPQHF. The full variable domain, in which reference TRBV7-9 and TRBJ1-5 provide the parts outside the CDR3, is DTGVSQNPRHKITKRGQNVTFRCDPISEHNRLYWYRQTLGQGPEFLTYFQNEAQLEKSRLLSDRFSAERPKGSFSTLEIQRTEQGDSAMYLCASSPAGGSGNQPQHFGDGTRLSIL.

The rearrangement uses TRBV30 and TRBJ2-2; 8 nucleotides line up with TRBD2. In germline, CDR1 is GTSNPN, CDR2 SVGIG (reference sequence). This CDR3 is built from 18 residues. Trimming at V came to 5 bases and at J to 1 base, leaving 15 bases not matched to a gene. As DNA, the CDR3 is TGTGCCTGGGAAAAAACCCTGTTGCGGGAGGTGAACACCGGGGAGCTGTTTTTT. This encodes CAWEKTLLREVNTGELFF. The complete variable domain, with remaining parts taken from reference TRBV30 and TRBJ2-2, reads SQTIHQWPATLVQPVGSPLSLECTVEGTSNPNLYWYRQAAGRGLQLLFYSVGIGQISSEVPQNLSASRPQDRQFILSSKKLLLSDSGFYLCAWEKTLLREVNTGELFFGEGSRLTVL.

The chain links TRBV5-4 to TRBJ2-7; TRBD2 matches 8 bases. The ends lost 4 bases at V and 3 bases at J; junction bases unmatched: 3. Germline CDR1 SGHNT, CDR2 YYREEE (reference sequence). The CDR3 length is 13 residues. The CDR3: CASSELAGYEQYF. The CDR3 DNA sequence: TGTGCCAGCAGCGAGCTAGCGGGCTACGAGCAGTACTTC.

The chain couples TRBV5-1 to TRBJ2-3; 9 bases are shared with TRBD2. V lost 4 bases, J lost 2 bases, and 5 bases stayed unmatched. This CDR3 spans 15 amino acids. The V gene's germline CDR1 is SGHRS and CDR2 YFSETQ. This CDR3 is CASSPLAGDTDTQYF. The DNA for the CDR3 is TGCGCCAGCAGCCCCTTAGCGGGAGACACAGATACGCAGTATTTT. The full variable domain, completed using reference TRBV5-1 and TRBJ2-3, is KAGVTQTPRYLIKTRGQQVTLSCSPISGHRSVSWYQQTPGQGLQFLFEYFSETQRNKGNFPGRFSGRQFSNSRSEMNVSTLELGDSALYLCASSPLAGDTDTQYFGPGTRLTVL.

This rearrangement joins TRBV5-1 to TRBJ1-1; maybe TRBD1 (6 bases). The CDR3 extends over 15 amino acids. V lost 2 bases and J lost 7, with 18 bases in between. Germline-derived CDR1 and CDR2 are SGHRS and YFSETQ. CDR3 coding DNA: TGCGCCAGCAGCTTTCCCCCGGACAGTCCGGATGAAGCTTTCTTT. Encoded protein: CASSFPPDSPDEAFF.

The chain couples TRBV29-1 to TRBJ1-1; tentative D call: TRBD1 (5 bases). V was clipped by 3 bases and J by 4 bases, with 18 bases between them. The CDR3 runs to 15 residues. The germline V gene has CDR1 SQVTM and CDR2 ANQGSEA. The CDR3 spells CSVDKKGPALTEAFF. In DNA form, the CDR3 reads TGCAGCGTTGACAAAAAGGGGCCAGCCCTCACTGAAGCTTTCTTT.

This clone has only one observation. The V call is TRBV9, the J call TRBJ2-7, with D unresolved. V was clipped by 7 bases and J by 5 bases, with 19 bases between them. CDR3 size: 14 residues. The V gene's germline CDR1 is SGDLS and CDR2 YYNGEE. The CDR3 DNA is TGTGCCAGCTCTAAACACGGAGAGGCGAACGAGCAGTACTTC. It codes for CASSKHGEANEQYF.

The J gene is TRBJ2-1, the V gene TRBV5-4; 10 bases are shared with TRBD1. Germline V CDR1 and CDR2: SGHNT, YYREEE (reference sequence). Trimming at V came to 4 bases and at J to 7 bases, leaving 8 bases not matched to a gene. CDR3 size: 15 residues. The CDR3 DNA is TGTGCCAGCAGCCTTGACAGGGGGCTCGGGAATGAGCAGTTCTTC. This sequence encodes CASSLDRGLGNEQFF.

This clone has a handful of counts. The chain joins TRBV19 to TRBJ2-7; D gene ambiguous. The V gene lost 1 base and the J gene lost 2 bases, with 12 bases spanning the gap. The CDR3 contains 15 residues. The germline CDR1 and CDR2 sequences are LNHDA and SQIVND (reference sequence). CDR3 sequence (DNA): TGTGCCAGTAGTATAGTTAGACTCCCGACCTACGAGCAGTACTTC. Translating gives CASSIVRLPTYEQYF.

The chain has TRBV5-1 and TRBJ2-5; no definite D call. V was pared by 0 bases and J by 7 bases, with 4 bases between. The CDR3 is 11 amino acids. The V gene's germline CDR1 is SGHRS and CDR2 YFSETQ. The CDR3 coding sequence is TGCGCCAGCAGCTTGGAGAGGACCCAGTACTTC. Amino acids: CASSLERTQYF.

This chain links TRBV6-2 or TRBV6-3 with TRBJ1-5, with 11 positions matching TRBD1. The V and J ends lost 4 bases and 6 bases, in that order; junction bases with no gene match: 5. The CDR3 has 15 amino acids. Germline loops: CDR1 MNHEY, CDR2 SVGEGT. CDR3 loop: CASSFGQGAGQPQHF. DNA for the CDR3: TGTGCCAGCAGTTTCGGACAGGGGGCTGGTCAGCCCCAGCATTTT.

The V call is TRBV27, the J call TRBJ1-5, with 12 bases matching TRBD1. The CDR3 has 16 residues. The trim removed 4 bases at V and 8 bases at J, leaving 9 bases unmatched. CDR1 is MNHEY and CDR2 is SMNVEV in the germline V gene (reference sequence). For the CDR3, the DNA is TGTGCCAGCAGTTCCATGGGACAGGGGGCGGTGAAGCCCCAGCATTTT. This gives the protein CASSSMGQGAVKPQHF.